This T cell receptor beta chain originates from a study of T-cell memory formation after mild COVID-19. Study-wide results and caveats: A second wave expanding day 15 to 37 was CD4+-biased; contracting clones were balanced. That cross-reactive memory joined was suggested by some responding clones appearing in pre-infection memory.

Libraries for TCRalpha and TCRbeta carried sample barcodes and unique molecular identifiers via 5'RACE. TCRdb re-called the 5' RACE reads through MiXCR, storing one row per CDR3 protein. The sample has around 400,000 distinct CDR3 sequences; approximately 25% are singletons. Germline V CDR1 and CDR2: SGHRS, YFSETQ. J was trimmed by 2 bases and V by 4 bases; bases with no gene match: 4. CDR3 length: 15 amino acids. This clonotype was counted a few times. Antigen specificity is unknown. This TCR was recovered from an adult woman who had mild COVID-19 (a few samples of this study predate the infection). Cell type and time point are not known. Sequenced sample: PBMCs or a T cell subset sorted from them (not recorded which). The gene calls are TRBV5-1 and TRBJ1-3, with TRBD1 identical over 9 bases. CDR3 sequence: CASSKGTGPGNTIYF. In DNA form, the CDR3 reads TGCGCCAGCAGCAAAGGGACAGGGCCTGGAAACACCATATATTTT.